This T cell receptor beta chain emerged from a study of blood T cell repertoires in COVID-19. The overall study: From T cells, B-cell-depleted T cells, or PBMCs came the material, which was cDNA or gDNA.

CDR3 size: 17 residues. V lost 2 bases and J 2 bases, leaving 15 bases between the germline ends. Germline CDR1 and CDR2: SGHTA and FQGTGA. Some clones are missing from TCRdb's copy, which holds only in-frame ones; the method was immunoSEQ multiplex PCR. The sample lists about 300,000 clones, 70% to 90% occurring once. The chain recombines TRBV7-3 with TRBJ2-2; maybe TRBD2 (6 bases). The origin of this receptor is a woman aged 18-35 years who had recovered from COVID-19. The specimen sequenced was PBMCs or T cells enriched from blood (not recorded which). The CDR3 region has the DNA TGTGCCAGCAGCTTATTGGGCAGTAGCGGCAACACCGGGGAGCTGTTTTTT. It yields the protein CASSLLGSSGNTGELFF.